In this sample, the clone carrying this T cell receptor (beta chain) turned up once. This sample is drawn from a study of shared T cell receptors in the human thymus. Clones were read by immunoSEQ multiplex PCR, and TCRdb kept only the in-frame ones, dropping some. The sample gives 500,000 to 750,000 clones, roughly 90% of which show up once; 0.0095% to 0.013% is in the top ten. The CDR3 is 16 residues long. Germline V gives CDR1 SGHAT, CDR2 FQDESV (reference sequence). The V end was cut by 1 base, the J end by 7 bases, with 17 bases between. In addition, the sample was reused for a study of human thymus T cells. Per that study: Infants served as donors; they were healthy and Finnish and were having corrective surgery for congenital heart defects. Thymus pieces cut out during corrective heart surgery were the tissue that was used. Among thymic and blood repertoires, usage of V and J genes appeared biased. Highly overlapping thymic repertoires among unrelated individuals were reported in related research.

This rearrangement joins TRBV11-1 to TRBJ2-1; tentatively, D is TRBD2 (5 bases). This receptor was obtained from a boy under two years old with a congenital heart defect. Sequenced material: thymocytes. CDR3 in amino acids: CASSLVAGVSGNEQFF. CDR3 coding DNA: TGTGCCAGCAGCTTAGTGGCAGGCGTATCGGGGAATGAGCAGTTCTTC. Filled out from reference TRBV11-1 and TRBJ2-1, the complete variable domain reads EAEVAQSPRYKITEKSQAVAFWCDPISGHATLYWYRQILGQGPELLVQFQDESVVDDSQLPKDRFSAERLKGVDSTLKIQPAELGDSAMYLCASSLVAGVSGNEQFFGPGTRLTVL.